The next 20 T cell receptor beta chains were all read from a single sample in a study of T cells after yellow fever vaccination. Using its own MiXCR run on the 5' RACE reads, TCRdb lists one record per CDR3 protein. This sample has more than 95,000 distinct CDR3 sequences, with roughly 15% found just once. The sample consisted of CD8+ T cells sorted from PBMCs, taken 5 days after the yellow fever booster vaccination. The source is a man between 18 and 35 years old who received the YFV17D yellow fever vaccine.

This clonotype came up a few times. J is TRBJ2-3 and V is TRBV11-3, with D tentatively TRBD2 (5 bases). In germline, CDR1 is SGHNT, CDR2 YENEEA. The CDR3 contains 14 residues. The ends were cut back, 5 bases at V and 1 base at J, with 10 bases in the middle. CDR3 loop: CASSPGMGTDTQYF. The CDR3 coding sequence is TGTGCCAGCAGCCCCGGGATGGGCACAGATACGCAGTATTTT.

The J gene is TRBJ2-3, the V gene TRBV7-6; D not resolved. CDR3 length: 18 residues. The V end lost 1 base, the J end lost 0 bases, and 17 bases lay between the germline ends. Germline values: CDR1 SGHVS, CDR2 FNYEAQ. The DNA of the CDR3 is TGTGCCAGCAGCTTAGGTCCGAGATTGGCGGCTAGCACAGATACGCAGTATTTT. It is translated as CASSLGPRLAASTDTQYF.

J is TRBJ2-1 and V is TRBV6-6; D remains ambiguous. The CDR3 length is 12 residues. Trimming removed 5 bases at V and 1 base at J, with 3 bases between. The germline CDR1 and CDR2 sequences are MNHNY and SVGAGI (reference sequence). CDR3 protein: CASSNSYNEQFF. For the CDR3, the DNA is TGTGCCAGCAGTAATTCCTACAATGAGCAGTTCTTC.

The J gene is TRBJ2-5, the V gene TRBV6-1; D may be TRBD2 (7 bases). Trimming took 0 bases from V and 5 from J, leaving 13 bases between them. CDR3 length: 15 amino acids. Germline V lookup: CDR1 MNHNS, CDR2 SASEGT. In DNA form, the CDR3 reads TGTGCCAGCAGTGAAGCGCGGGGGCCCTGGGAGACCCAGTACTTC. It translates to CASSEARGPWETQYF.

This clonotype was recorded at least ten times. This chain joins TRBV7-2 and TRBJ2-3, with 13 bases aligning to TRBD2. V was clipped by 6 bases and J by 3 bases; unmatched bases: 3. CDR1 and CDR2 (germline): SGHTA, FQGNSA. The CDR3 sequence is 15 residues long. The CDR3 sequence is CASRGLAGNTDTQYF. The DNA for the CDR3 is TGTGCCAGCAGGGGACTAGCGGGGAATACAGATACGCAGTATTTT.

This clonotype was seen more than once but under ten times. This chain joins TRBV3-1 and TRBJ2-3; 8 nucleotides agree with TRBD2. CDR1 and CDR2 from the germline V gene are LGHDT and YNNKEL (reference sequence). J lost 2 bases, V lost 0 bases, and 10 bases had no gene match. This CDR3 is built from 18 residues. DNA for the CDR3: TGTGCCAGCAGCCAAGATCGTAATAGCGGGGCCCTCACAGATACGCAGTATTTT. As protein: CASSQDRNSGALTDTQYF.

This clonotype has just a few counts. The chain employs TRBV5-8 and TRBJ2-7; 9 bases fit TRBD1. The germline CDR1 and CDR2 sequences are SGHTS and YDEGEE. The CDR3 sequence is 14 residues long. The ends lost 2 bases at V and 3 bases at J; junction bases unmatched: 3. The CDR3: CASSFTGGGYEQYV. The CDR3 region has the DNA TGTGCCAGCAGCTTTACAGGGGGCGGCTACGAGCAGTACGTC.

This sequence joins TRBV9 and TRBJ2-3, with D unresolved. The length of the CDR3 is 14 residues. Trimming left V 4 bases short and J 2 bases short, with 11 bases between. CDR1 and CDR2 from the germline V gene are SGDLS and YYNGEE. DNA for the CDR3: TGTGCCAGCAGCCGTAGTACCTTCACAGATACGCAGTATTTT. The encoded protein is CASSRSTFTDTQYF. Using reference TRBV9 and TRBJ2-3 for the parts outside the CDR3, the full variable domain is DSGVTQTPKHLITATGQRVTLRCSPRSGDLSVYWYQQSLDQGLQFLIQYYNGEERAKGNILERFSAQQFPDLHSELNLSSLELGDSALYFCASSRSTFTDTQYFGPGTRLTVL.

CDR3 coding DNA: TGTGCCAGCAGCCCCGGTGTAAGAGGGGGCGCAGATACGCAGTATTTT. This gives the protein CASSPGVRGGADTQYF. The rearrangement links TRBV6-5 to TRBJ2-3; 7 bases align to TRBD1. The CDR3 contains 16 residues. The V and J ends lost 6 bases and 4 bases, in that order; junction bases with no gene match: 13. Germline CDR1 is MNHEY and CDR2 is SVGAGI.

The chain carries TRBV9 and TRBJ1-2; tentatively, D is TRBD1 (6 bases). CDR1 and CDR2 (germline): SGDLS, YYNGEE. The CDR3 contains 17 residues. V shed 6 bases and J shed 2 bases, with 23 bases lying between them. The CDR3 sequence is CASTVLPATGTNYGYTF. The CDR3 nucleotides read TGTGCCAGCACCGTTCTACCCGCTACAGGGACCAACTATGGCTACACCTTC.

The chain recombines TRBV29-1 with TRBJ1-2; 10 bases agree with TRBD1. V dropped 3 bases and J dropped 4; count of bases not matched to a gene: 20. The CDR3 runs 19 residues. Germline-derived CDR1 and CDR2 are SQVTM and ANQGSEA. The CDR3 sequence is CSVDSYYRDRGSAGYGYTF. Here the CDR3 DNA reads TGCAGCGTTGACTCATACTACCGGGACAGGGGCAGCGCGGGCTATGGCTACACCTTC.

V and J are TRBV20-1 and TRBJ1-4, with D perhaps TRBD1 (6 bases). In germline, CDR1 is DFQATT, CDR2 SNEGSKA (reference sequence). The CDR3 length is 13 residues. Trimming cost V 7 bases and J 4 bases, with 13 bases left between them. CDR3 sequence: CSVTGAFNEKLFF. The CDR3 DNA follows: TGCAGTGTAACGGGGGCCTTTAATGAAAAACTGTTTTTT.

The chain has TRBV6-5 and TRBJ2-1; D is possibly TRBD2 (5 bases). Looked up from germline, CDR1 is MNHEY and CDR2 is SVGAGI. V was trimmed by 2 bases and J by 0 bases, leaving 23 bases between them. This CDR3 has 20 amino acids. In nucleotides, the CDR3 is TGTGCCAGCAGTTACAACGCGGGTCCCGAATTTAAGGGCTCCTACAATGAGCAGTTCTTC. Protein product: CASSYNAGPEFKGSYNEQFF.

V usage is TRBV28 and J usage is TRBJ2-7; the D gene is possibly TRBD1 (6 bases). Germline assignment: CDR1 MDHEN and CDR2 SYDVKM. There are 13 residues in the CDR3. The V end lost 5 bases, the J end lost 3 bases, and 11 bases lay between the germline ends. The CDR3 is CASSTGQVYEQYF. The CDR3 DNA is TGTGCCAGCAGTACGGGACAAGTCTACGAGCAGTACTTC.

The table lists this clonotype with a few counts. J is TRBJ2-1 and V is TRBV2, with 10 nucleotides matching TRBD1. This CDR3 has 14 residues. The V segment lost 6 bases and the J segment 7 bases; nucleotides outside the gene matches: 6. Germline values: CDR1 SNHLY, CDR2 FYNNEI. CDR3 nucleotides: TGTGCCAGCAGCGACAGGGGGCGAAAAAATGAGCAGTTCTTC. It is translated as CASSDRGRKNEQFF.

This chain joins TRBV7-9 and TRBJ2-3, with D possibly TRBD2 on 5 matching bases. Trimming took 5 bases from V and 3 from J, leaving 15 bases between them. This CDR3 is built from 15 residues. In germline, CDR1 is SEHNR, CDR2 FQNEAQ (reference sequence). The CDR3 nucleotides are TGTGCCAGCAGCCCGGGCGAGGGTCGGACAGATACGCAGTATTTT. It is translated as CASSPGEGRTDTQYF.

The V call is TRBV4-2, the J call TRBJ2-2; possible D gene TRBD1, 6 bases. The germline V and J ends were trimmed by 2 bases and 6 bases, with 19 bases remaining between them. The V gene's germline CDR1 is LGHNA and CDR2 YNFKEQ. The CDR3 loop spans 17 amino acids. The CDR3 DNA reads TGTGCCAGCAGCCAATTTTTGACAGGAATTGTGTCCGGGGAGCTGTTTTTT. Protein product: CASSQFLTGIVSGELFF.

V and J are TRBV10-3 and TRBJ1-1, with a possible D match to TRBD1 (5 bases). Germline V gene data show CDR1 as ENHRY and CDR2 as SYGVKD. The CDR3 extends over 15 amino acids. V was cut by 3 bases and J by 0 bases, with 11 bases left in between. CDR3 coding DNA: TGTGCCATCAGTGAATCCAGACAGATGAACACTGAAGCTTTCTTT. Its protein product is CAISESRQMNTEAFF.

The chain uses TRBV7-3 and TRBJ2-1, with 7 bases fitting TRBD1. V gave up 2 bases and J gave up 6 bases; unmatched junction bases: 7. Germline CDR1 is SGHTA and CDR2 is FQGTGA. This CDR3 is built from 15 residues. The CDR3 DNA reads as TGTGCCAGCAGCTTAGGGCAGGGGGAGACCAATGAGCAGTTCTTC. It specifies CASSLGQGETNEQFF.

The chain is built from TRBV4-3 and TRBJ2-5, with TRBD2 identical over 13 bases. The germline V gene encodes CDR1 LGHNA and CDR2 YSLEER. V shed 0 bases and J 5 bases; nucleotides not matched to a gene: 3. The CDR3 consists of 16 residues. The CDR3 nucleotides read TGCGCCAGCAGCCAAGATGGGACTAGCGGGGTGGAGACCCAGTACTTC. As protein: CASSQDGTSGVETQYF.